Presented here are 28 T cell receptor beta chains from one specimen sequenced in a study of T cell responses to AZD1222 COVID-19 vaccine. Only in-frame clones appear in the TCRdb table, and some are missing; sequencing was by immunoSEQ multiplex PCR. The repertoire holds fewer than 110,000 clones, with roughly 85% as singletons. The starting material was peripheral blood, obtained 28 days after the second AZD1222 dose. All receptors come from an adult who received the AZD1222 COVID-19 vaccine.

In the case of this clone: Other DNA sequences within the sample encode an identical CDR3. The chain recombines TRBV19 with TRBJ2-5; the D gene is possibly TRBD1 (6 bases). The V end lost 8 bases, the J end lost 5 bases, and 12 bases lay between the germline ends. Germline CDR1 LNHDA, CDR2 SQIVND (reference sequence). This CDR3 spans 12 amino acids. The DNA of the CDR3 is TGTGCCAGTCGACAGGCCGGGGAGACCCAGTACTTC. Translating it yields CASRQAGETQYF.

V usage is TRBV14 and J usage is TRBJ2-7; 10 bases map to TRBD1. CDR1 and CDR2 (germline): SGHDN, FVKESK. V was clipped by 5 bases and J by 4 bases; unmatched bases: 5. This CDR3 spans 14 amino acids. In DNA, the CDR3 is TGTGCCAGCAGCGCGAGACAGGGGGCTTACGAGCAGTACTTC. Amino acids: CASSARQGAYEQYF.

V gene TRBV18 combines with J gene TRBJ1-2; 10 bases agree with TRBD1. The germline V gene encodes CDR1 KGHSH and CDR2 LQKENI. CDR3 length: 15 residues. V was pared by 3 bases and J by 0 bases, with 1 base of the junction left unmatched. In DNA form, the CDR3 reads TGTGCCAGCTCACCTGACAGGGGGCCTAACTATGGCTACACCTTC. It encodes CASSPDRGPNYGYTF.

The chain is built from TRBV5-1 and TRBJ1-4, with a tentative D call TRBD1 (5 bases). Germline V gives CDR1 SGHRS, CDR2 YFSETQ. The germline V and J ends were trimmed by 4 bases and 0 bases, with 10 bases remaining between them. There are 15 residues in the CDR3. DNA of the CDR3: TGCGCCAGCAGCCCTGACAGAACAACTAATGAAAAACTGTTTTTT. Amino acids: CASSPDRTTNEKLFF.

The rearrangement uses TRBV14 and TRBJ2-7, with D possibly called TRBD1 or TRBD2 (5 bases each). Germline V gives CDR1 SGHDN, CDR2 FVKESK. V dropped 1 base and J dropped 8 bases, with 12 bases sitting between them. The CDR3 is made up of 13 amino acids. Here the CDR3 DNA reads TGTGCCAGCAGCCAAGTTAAGGGGACCAAGCAGTACTTC. It yields the protein CASSQVKGTKQYF.

CDR3 nucleotides: TGTGCCAGCAGCCAAGCGGGCGGCTACGAGCAGTACTTC. Translating it yields CASSQAGGYEQYF. This sequence joins TRBV3-1 (or the pseudogene TRBV3-2) and TRBJ2-7, with D uncertain. Trimming took 1 base from V and 3 from J, leaving 7 bases between them. Germline CDR1 LGHDT, CDR2 YNNKEL (reference sequence). CDR3 length: 13 amino acids.

This sequence joins TRBV3-1 (or the pseudogene TRBV3-2) and TRBJ2-7; weak D call: TRBD1 (6 bases). CDR1 is LGHDT, CDR2 YNNKEL, per germline (reference sequence). The V and J ends lost 0 bases and 6 bases respectively, with 9 bases between them. There are 13 residues in the CDR3. The CDR3 DNA is TGTGCCAGCAGCCAAGACTCAGGGGTCGAGCAGTACTTC. It is translated as CASSQDSGVEQYF.

This clone was seen only a few times. The chain has TRBV9 and TRBJ2-5; 7 bases line up with TRBD2. The CDR3 contains 14 residues. CDR1 and CDR2 (germline): SGDLS, YYNGEE. The V segment lost 4 bases and the J segment 5 bases; nucleotides outside the gene matches: 8. Here the CDR3 DNA reads TGTGCCAGCAGCCCGGGACTACGCCTGGAGACCCAGTACTTC. Protein product: CASSPGLRLETQYF.

The CDR3 nucleotides read TGTGCCAGCAGCGGGAGACGGGAAAGCTCCTATAATTCACCCCTCCACTTT. Its protein product is CASSGRRESSYNSPLHF. The chain couples TRBV3-1 (or the pseudogene TRBV3-2) to TRBJ1-6; D uncertain. The germline gives CDR1 LGHDT, CDR2 YNNKEL (reference sequence). The V end lost 5 bases, the J end lost 0 bases, and 14 bases lay between the germline ends. The CDR3 spans 17 residues.

The chain uses TRBV6-5 and TRBJ2-7; D is perhaps TRBD2 (6 bases). CDR1 and CDR2 from the germline V gene are MNHEY and SVGAGI. This CDR3 has 13 amino acids. Trimming left V 5 bases short and J 2 bases short, with 10 bases between. The CDR3 sequence is CASSTGGAYEQYF. The CDR3 nucleotides are TGTGCCAGCAGTACCGGGGGAGCCTACGAGCAGTACTTC.

This chain joins TRBV6-5 and TRBJ1-1; weak D call: TRBD1 (6 bases). The germline V gene has CDR1 MNHEY and CDR2 SVGAGI. Trimming shortened V by 4 bases and J by 1 base, and 13 bases separated the two germline ends. CDR3 length: 15 amino acids. CDR3 amino acids: CASSSIDRKNTEAFF. The CDR3 DNA reads as TGTGCCAGCAGTTCCATCGACAGGAAGAACACTGAAGCTTTCTTT.

The J gene is TRBJ1-5, the V gene TRBV6-2 or TRBV6-3; 9 bases are a match to TRBD1. J gave up 6 bases and V 4 bases, and 7 bases lay outside the gene matches. This CDR3 contains 15 residues. The germline CDR1 and CDR2 sequences are MNHEY and SVGEGT. As DNA, the CDR3 is TGTGCCAGCAGTTTCAGACAGGGGGTCGGTCAGCCCCAGCATTTT. This encodes CASSFRQGVGQPQHF.

V is TRBV6-5 and J is TRBJ1-1; 8 bases line up with TRBD1. This CDR3 contains 14 residues. Trimming removed 7 bases from V and 4 bases from J; junction bases left unmatched: 8. Per germline, CDR1 MNHEY and CDR2 SVGAGI. The CDR3 reads CASTGTGPGTEAFF. CDR3 in DNA: TGTGCCAGCACCGGGACAGGCCCGGGCACTGAAGCTTTCTTT.

This clone occurred a few times. This rearrangement joins TRBV6-5 to TRBJ1-5, with D perhaps matching TRBD1 (5 bases). V was shortened by 0 bases and J by 5 bases, with 11 bases between the two germline ends. CDR1 and CDR2 (germline): MNHEY, SVGAGI. This CDR3 spans 15 amino acids. CDR3 loop: CASSYSGVLDQPQHF. The CDR3 DNA reads as TGTGCCAGCAGTTACTCGGGGGTATTGGATCAGCCCCAGCATTTT.

The gene calls are TRBV6-5 and TRBJ2-7; possibly TRBD1 or TRBD2 for D (6 bases each). Per germline, CDR1 MNHEY and CDR2 SVGAGI. V shed 2 bases and J shed 3 bases, with 14 bases lying between them. CDR3 size: 15 residues. The CDR3 nucleotides are TGTGCCAGCAGTTACCCCGCCGGGGGCGACTACGAGCAGTACTTC. It translates to CASSYPAGGDYEQYF.

The rearrangement uses TRBV7-9 and TRBJ2-3; D possibly uses TRBD1 or TRBD2 (5 bases each). CDR3 length equals 16 residues. Trimming cost V 5 bases and J 1 base, with 16 bases left between them. Germline CDR1 and CDR2: SEHNR and FQNEAQ (reference sequence). The CDR3 protein is CASSPRDGERTDTQYF. Here the CDR3 DNA reads TGTGCCAGCAGCCCCCGGGACGGAGAGCGCACAGATACGCAGTATTTT.

The J gene is TRBJ2-5, the V gene TRBV5-8, with D perhaps TRBD2 (5 bases). CDR1 is SGHTS and CDR2 is YDEGEE in the germline V gene. The CDR3 loop spans 14 amino acids. Trimming took off 1 base at V and 4 bases at J, with 11 bases between the two ends. The CDR3 DNA sequence: TGTGCCAGCAGCTTGAGCGGCCTGGGAGAGACCCAGTACTTC. Translating it yields CASSLSGLGETQYF. Combining the CDR3 with reference TRBV5-8 and TRBJ2-5 gives the whole variable domain EAGVTQSPTHLIKTRGQQATLRCSPISGHTSVYWYQQALGLGLQFLLWYDEGEERNRGNFPPRFSGRQFPNYSSELNVNALELEDSALYLCASSLSGLGETQYFGPGTRLLVL.

In its sample, this clone was seen a few times. In nucleotides, the CDR3 is TGTGCCAGCAGTGAAATGAGATTGGCTATCAATCAGCCCCAGCATTTT. Its protein is CASSEMRLAINQPQHF. This chain connects TRBV6-1 to TRBJ1-5; D call uncertain. The CDR3 is 16 amino acids. In germline, CDR1 is MNHNS, CDR2 SASEGT. V was cut by 2 bases and J by 3 bases, with 14 bases left in between.

The chain carries TRBV27 and TRBJ1-5; 8 bases align to TRBD1. V trimming: 6 bases; J trimming: 5 bases; junction bases outside the gene matches: 12. Germline V lookup: CDR1 MNHEY, CDR2 SMNVEV (reference sequence). This CDR3 region has 16 residues. CDR3 region: CASSPTGQGGYQPQHF. The CDR3 DNA reads TGTGCCAGCAGCCCGACCGGACAGGGAGGGTATCAGCCCCAGCATTTT.

This rearrangement joins TRBV27 to TRBJ1-1; D is uncertain. Per the germline V gene, CDR1 is MNHEY and CDR2 is SMNVEV (reference sequence). This CDR3 is 14 amino acids long. V lost 2 bases and J 7 bases, leaving 14 bases between the germline ends. The CDR3 spells CASSLNLGLGEAFF. In DNA, the CDR3 is TGTGCCAGCAGTTTAAATTTAGGTCTGGGTGAAGCTTTCTTT.

The chain carries TRBV29-1 and TRBJ2-1, with TRBD1 identical over 9 bases. The germline CDR1 and CDR2 sequences are SQVTM and ANQGSEA. J gave up 7 bases and V 8 bases, and 12 bases lay outside the gene matches. This CDR3 is 14 amino acids long. The CDR3 DNA reads TGCAGCTCACGGTCCTACAGGGGGCGGAATGAGCAGTTCTTC. Translating gives CSSRSYRGRNEQFF.

This clone occurred a few times. The chain joins TRBV19 to TRBJ1-6; the match to TRBD1 covers 9 bases. Germline CDR1 reads LNHDA; CDR2 reads SQIVND (reference sequence). This CDR3 spans 15 amino acids. Trimming at V came to 5 bases and at J to 5 bases, leaving 4 bases not matched to a gene. Here the CDR3 DNA reads TGTGCCAGTAGTGGCGGACAGGGGCATAATTCACCCCTCCACTTT. Protein sequence: CASSGGQGHNSPLHF.

In this sample, this clone turned up once. The chain recombines TRBV7-9 with TRBJ2-7; 7 nucleotides line up with TRBD1. Germline trimming cut 2 bases from V and 8 bases from J; bases unmatched to any gene: 12. The CDR3 contains 15 residues. Germline CDR1 reads SEHNR; CDR2 reads FQNEAQ (reference sequence). CDR3 coding DNA: TGTGCCAGCAGCTTAATGTGGCAGGGGGTTTGGCAGCAGTACTTC. It specifies CASSLMWQGVWQQYF.

The chain uses TRBV6-5 and TRBJ1-1; 8 bases map to TRBD1. CDR1 is MNHEY, CDR2 SVGAGI, per germline. Germline trimming cut 6 bases from V and 5 bases from J; bases unmatched to any gene: 11. The CDR3 is 15 residues long. The CDR3 DNA reads TGTGCCAGCAGAGAGGGACAGGCCTTTGGTACTGAAGCTTTCTTT. It translates to CASREGQAFGTEAFF.

The V call is TRBV12-3 or TRBV12-4, the J call TRBJ2-2; 7 positions agree with TRBD1. There are 13 residues in the CDR3. V lost 10 bases to trimming and J lost 1 base; unmatched junction nucleotides: 3. The DNA for the CDR3 is TGTGCCACCCGGACAGGGAACACCGGGGAGCTGTTTTTT. As protein: CATRTGNTGELFF.

The chain is built from TRBV18 and TRBJ1-5; D is unresolved. The CDR3 sequence is 14 residues long. Germline CDR1 reads KGHSH; CDR2 reads LQKENI. V lost 2 bases to trimming and J lost 1 base, with 6 bases between them. CDR3 region: CASSPNLSNQPQHF. Written as DNA, the CDR3 is TGTGCCAGCTCACCAAACCTCAGCAATCAGCCCCAGCATTTT.

The chain uses TRBV15 and TRBJ1-5; D is undetermined. This CDR3 is built from 14 residues. Germline V gene sequence: CDR1 LNHNV, CDR2 YYDKDF (reference sequence). Trimming pared 0 bases from V and 5 bases from J, leaving 8 bases between. The CDR3 is CATSRDRRDQPQHF. The CDR3 DNA reads as TGTGCCACCAGCAGAGATCGGCGAGATCAGCCCCAGCATTTT.

As to this clone: One junction end disagrees with the germline gene, perhaps due to a read error. The rearrangement joins TRBV7-7 to TRBJ2-5; 12 positions match TRBD2. The CDR3 is 16 residues long. Looked up from germline, CDR1 is SSHAT and CDR2 is FNYEAQ (reference sequence). The CDR3 DNA is TGTGCTAGCAGCTCTGGACTAGCGGGGAGCCAAGAGACCCAGTACTTC. As protein: CASSSGLAGSQETQYF.